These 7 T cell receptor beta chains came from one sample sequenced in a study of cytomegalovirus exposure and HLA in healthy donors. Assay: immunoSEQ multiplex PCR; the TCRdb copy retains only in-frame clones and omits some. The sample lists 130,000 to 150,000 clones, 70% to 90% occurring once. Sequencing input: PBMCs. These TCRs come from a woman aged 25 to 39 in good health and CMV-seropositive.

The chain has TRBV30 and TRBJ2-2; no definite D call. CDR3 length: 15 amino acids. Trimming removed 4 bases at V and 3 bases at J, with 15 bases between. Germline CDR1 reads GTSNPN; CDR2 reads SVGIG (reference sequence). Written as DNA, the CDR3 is TGTGCCTGGACCCGCCGAGAGCAGGACACCGGGGAGCTGTTTTTT. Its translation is CAWTRREQDTGELFF.

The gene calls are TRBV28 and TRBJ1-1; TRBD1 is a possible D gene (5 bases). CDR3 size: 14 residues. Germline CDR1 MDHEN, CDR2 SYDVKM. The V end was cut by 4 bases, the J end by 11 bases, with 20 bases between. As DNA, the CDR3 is TGTGCCAGCAGTTATGCCGGGACGGGGAGGAGGGCTTTCTTT. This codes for CASSYAGTGRRAFF.

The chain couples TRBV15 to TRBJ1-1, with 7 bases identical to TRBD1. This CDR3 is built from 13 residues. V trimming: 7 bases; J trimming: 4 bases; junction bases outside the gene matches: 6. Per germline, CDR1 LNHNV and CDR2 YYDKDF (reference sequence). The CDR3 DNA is TGTGCCACCACGCATGACAGGGCCACTGAAGCTTTCTTT. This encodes CATTHDRATEAFF.

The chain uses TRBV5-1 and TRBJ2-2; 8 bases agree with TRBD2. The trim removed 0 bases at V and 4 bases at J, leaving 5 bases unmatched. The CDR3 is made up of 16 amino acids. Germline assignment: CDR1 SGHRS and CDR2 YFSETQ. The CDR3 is CASSLDPGGGTGELFF. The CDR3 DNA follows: TGCGCCAGCAGCTTGGATCCGGGAGGGGGCACCGGGGAGCTGTTTTTT.

This chain's CDR3 is CASSLAQGAGYNEQFF. The CDR3 DNA reads TGTGCCAGCAGCTTAGCCCAGGGGGCAGGTTACAATGAGCAGTTCTTC. This rearrangement joins TRBV11-3 to TRBJ2-1, with 8 bases fitting TRBD1. CDR1 is SGHNT and CDR2 is YENEEA in the germline V gene. This CDR3 region has 16 residues. Trimming at V came to 1 base and at J to 4 bases, leaving 6 bases not matched to a gene.

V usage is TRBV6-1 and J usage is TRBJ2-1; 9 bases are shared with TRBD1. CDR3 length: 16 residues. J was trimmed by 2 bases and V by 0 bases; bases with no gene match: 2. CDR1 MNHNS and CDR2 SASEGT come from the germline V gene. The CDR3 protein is CASSEAGQGTYNEQFF. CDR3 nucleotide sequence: TGTGCCAGCAGTGAAGCCGGACAGGGGACCTACAATGAGCAGTTCTTC.

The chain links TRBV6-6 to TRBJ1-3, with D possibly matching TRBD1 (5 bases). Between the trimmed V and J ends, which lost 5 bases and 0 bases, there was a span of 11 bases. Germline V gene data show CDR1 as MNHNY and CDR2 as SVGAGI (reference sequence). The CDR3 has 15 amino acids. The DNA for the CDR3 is TGTGCCAGCAGTGACGACAGTTCCTCTGGAAACACCATATATTTT. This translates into CASSDDSSSGNTIYF.